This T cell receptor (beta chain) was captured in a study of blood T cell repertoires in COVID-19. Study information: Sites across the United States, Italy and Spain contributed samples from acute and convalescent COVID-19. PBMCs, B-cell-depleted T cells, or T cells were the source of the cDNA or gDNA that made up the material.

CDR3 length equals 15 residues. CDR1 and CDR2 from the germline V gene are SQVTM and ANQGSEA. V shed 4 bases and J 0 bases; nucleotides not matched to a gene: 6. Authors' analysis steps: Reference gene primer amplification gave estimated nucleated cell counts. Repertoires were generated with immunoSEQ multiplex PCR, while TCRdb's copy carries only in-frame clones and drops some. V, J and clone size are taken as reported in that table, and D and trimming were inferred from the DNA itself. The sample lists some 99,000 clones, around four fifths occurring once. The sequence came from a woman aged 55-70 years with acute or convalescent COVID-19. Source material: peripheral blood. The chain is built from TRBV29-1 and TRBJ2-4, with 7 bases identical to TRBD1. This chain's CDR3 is CSVARDSLAKNIQYF. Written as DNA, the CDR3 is TGCAGCGTTGCCCGGGACAGTCTAGCCAAAAACATTCAGTACTTC.